The source of this T cell receptor beta chain is a study of T cell changes during pregnancy in multiple sclerosis. The data were produced by immunoSEQ multiplex PCR, yet TCRdb's version contains in-frame clones alone and is incomplete. The sample has tens of thousands of clones; roughly 89% are singletons. Unmatched junction bases numbered 7, after V lost 5 bases and J lost 7 bases. This CDR3 comprises 16 residues. Looked up from germline, CDR1 is LGHNA and CDR2 is YNFKEQ. The J gene is TRBJ2-1, the V gene TRBV4-2, with 14 bases aligning to TRBD2. The starting material was peripheral blood, obtained after pregnancy. This TCR was sampled from a female donor in good health, enrolled as a control in a pregnancy study. The chain's CDR3 is CASSGRGLAGENEQFF. The CDR3, as DNA: TGTGCCAGCAGCGGACGGGGACTAGCGGGAGAAAATGAGCAGTTCTTC.